This T cell receptor beta chain was obtained from a study of cytomegalovirus exposure and HLA in healthy donors. In the PCR, 60 Vbeta and 13 Jbeta primers were used. Only in-frame clones appear in the TCRdb table, and some are missing; sequencing was by immunoSEQ multiplex PCR. The sample gives approximately 97,000 clones, over 80% of which show up once; approximately 2.8% is in the top ten. Whole-study results and caveats: Fewer N-insertions than the roughly 630-donor mean were reportedly shown by an Asian-associated ancestry cluster in a later analysis. Reported findings show TCR beta sequences accurately forecast HLA-A and HLA-B alleles in most subjects. Published work reported that the classifier diagnosed cytomegalovirus status with high specificity and sensitivity.

The CDR3 has 15 residues. Per the germline V gene, CDR1 is SGHVS and CDR2 is FQNEAQ. V shed 1 base and J shed 0 bases, with 7 bases lying between them. This clone was detected once. As yet, its antigen is unknown. The genes are TRBV7-8 and TRBJ2-1, with D unclear. Sequenced material: PBMCs. This TCR derives from a man aged 40-49 years in good health and CMV-seronegative. This CDR3 reads CASSLVGSSYNEQFF. The CDR3 DNA sequence: TGTGCCAGCAGCTTAGTCGGTAGCTCCTACAATGAGCAGTTCTTC.